Given below is one T cell receptor (beta chain) in context. This entry comes from a study of T cell responses to AZD1222 COVID-19 vaccine. The germline CDR1 and CDR2 sequences are LNHDA and SQIVND (reference sequence). The CDR3 is 13 amino acids. Trimming shortened V by 3 bases and J by 7 bases, and 10 bases separated the two germline ends. Sequencing was performed with immunoSEQ multiplex PCR; in TCRdb, only in-frame clones are kept and a portion is missing. The data show 59,000 or so clones, with about 81% seen just once and 9.5% to 13% held by the top ten. The chain is built from TRBV19 and TRBJ1-5; D may be TRBD1 (5 bases). The receptor was derived from an adult in good health. Material: peripheral blood, obtained on day 0 of AZD1222 vaccination. As DNA, the CDR3 is TGTGCCAGTAGTATTGGGCCAGGGCAGCCCCAGCATTTT. It encodes CASSIGPGQPQHF.